A single T cell receptor (beta chain) is shown here with its context. Its antigen remains unknown. The entry originates in a study of T cell responses to AZD1222 COVID-19 vaccine. Study details: Recipients boosted at about 4 weeks or about 12 weeks are pooled.

Notes on the study in general: Nearly half of the spike-specific TCRs reportedly recognize variant regions that carry no mutations. Dominant CD4 TCR responses targeted spike regions 160-218 and 743-854. Spike-specific TCR breadth and depth rose after two AZD1222 doses.

The CDR3 extends over 12 amino acids. Per germline, CDR1 MNHEY and CDR2 SMNVEV (reference sequence). V shed 5 bases and J shed 5 bases, with 7 bases lying between them. This table comes from immunoSEQ multiplex PCR, and its TCRdb copy is limited to in-frame clones, with some not included. The sample shows about 150,000 clones, 90% of them seen only once. Sequences were derived from peripheral blood, sampled on day 0 of AZD1222 vaccination. The V and J genes are TRBV27 and TRBJ2-4; tentative D call: TRBD1 (5 bases). The receptor comes from an adult in good health. CDR3: CASSPQENIQYF. The CDR3, as DNA: TGTGCCAGCAGTCCACAGGAAAACATTCAGTACTTC.